This TCR beta chain was captured by sequencing in a study of neurological immune-mediated disorders. Noted time point: longitudinal time-point 1 (baseline). As for the cDNA, it was generated by 5'RACE with 10-nucleotide random UMIs. TCRdb ran MiXCR on the 5' RACE reads and lists one entry per CDR3 protein. Of tens of thousands of distinct CDR3 sequences in the sample, roughly 15% were seen once. This CDR3 comprises 17 residues. CDR1 and CDR2 from the germline V gene are LNHNV and YYDKDF (reference sequence). This clonotype came up many times. An end of the junction differs from the germline gene, which may be a read error.

This TCR was recovered from a female donor with HTLV-1-associated myelopathy (HAM/TSP). Sequencing was done on a sample of PBMCs. The chain has TRBV15 and TRBJ2-3; 8 nucleotides line up with TRBD2. The CDR3 region is CATSLTGGIDRTDTQYF. The CDR3 DNA is TGTGCTACCAGCCTGACGGGGGGGATCGATCGCACAGATACGCAGTATTTT.